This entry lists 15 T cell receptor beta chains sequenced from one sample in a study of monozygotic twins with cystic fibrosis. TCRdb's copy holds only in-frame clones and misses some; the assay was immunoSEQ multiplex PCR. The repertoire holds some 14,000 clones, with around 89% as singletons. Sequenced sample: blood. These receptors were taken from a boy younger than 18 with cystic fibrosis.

The DNA for the CDR3 is TGTGCCTGGGTCTCTCCGAACACCGGGGAGCTGTTTTTT. As protein: CAWVSPNTGELFF. The chain recombines TRBV30 with TRBJ2-2, with D unresolved. Germline V CDR1 and CDR2: GTSNPN, SVGIG (reference sequence). There are 13 residues in the CDR3. V gave up 5 bases and J gave up 0 bases, with 7 bases separating them.

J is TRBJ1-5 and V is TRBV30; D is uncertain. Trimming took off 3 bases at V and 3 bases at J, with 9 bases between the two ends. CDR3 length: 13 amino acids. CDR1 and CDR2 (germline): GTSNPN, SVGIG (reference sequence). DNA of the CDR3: TGTGCCTGGAGCGGACTGCCCAATCAGCCCCAGCATTTT. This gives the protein CAWSGLPNQPQHF.

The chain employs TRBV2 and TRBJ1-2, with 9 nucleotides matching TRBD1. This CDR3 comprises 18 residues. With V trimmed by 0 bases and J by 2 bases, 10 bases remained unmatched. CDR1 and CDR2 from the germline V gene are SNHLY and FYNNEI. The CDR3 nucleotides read TGTGCCAGCAGTGAAGCGGACAGGGGCCCCGCCTGGAACTATGGCTACACCTTC. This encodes CASSEADRGPAWNYGYTF.

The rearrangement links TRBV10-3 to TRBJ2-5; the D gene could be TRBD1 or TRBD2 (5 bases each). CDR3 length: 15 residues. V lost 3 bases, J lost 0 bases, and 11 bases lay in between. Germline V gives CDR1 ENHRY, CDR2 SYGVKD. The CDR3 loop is CAISEVGEYQETQYF. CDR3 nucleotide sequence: TGTGCCATCAGTGAAGTAGGGGAGTACCAAGAGACCCAGTACTTC.

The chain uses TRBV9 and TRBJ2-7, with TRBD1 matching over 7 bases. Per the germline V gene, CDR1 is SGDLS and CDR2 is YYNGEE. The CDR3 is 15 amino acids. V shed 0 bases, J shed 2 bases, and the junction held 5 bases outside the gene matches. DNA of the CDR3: TGTGCCAGCAGCGTAGATCCAGGGGGACCCTACGAGCAGTACTTC. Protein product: CASSVDPGGPYEQYF. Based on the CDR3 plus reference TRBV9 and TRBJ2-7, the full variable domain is DSGVTQTPKHLITATGQRVTLRCSPRSGDLSVYWYQQSLDQGLQFLIQYYNGEERAKGNILERFSAQQFPDLHSELNLSSLELGDSALYFCASSVDPGGPYEQYFGPGTRLTVT.

CDR3 loop: CASSLARTDRQTNEKLFF. CDR3 nucleotide sequence: TGTGCCAGCAGCTTAGCCCGTACGGACAGACAAACTAATGAAAAACTGTTTTTT. The chain couples TRBV7-9 to TRBJ1-4, with a tentative D call TRBD1 (6 bases). CDR3 length: 18 residues. CDR1 and CDR2 from the germline V gene are SEHNR and FQNEAQ (reference sequence). Trimming shortened V by 0 bases and J by 1 base, and 15 bases separated the two germline ends.

The CDR3 nucleotides are TGTGCCAGCAGCGCACAGGGTTCGGGACAAGATACGCAGTATTTT. Amino acids: CASSAQGSGQDTQYF. The J gene is TRBJ2-3, the V gene TRBV2, with a tentative D call TRBD1 (6 bases). The length of the CDR3 is 15 residues. CDR1 and CDR2 (germline): SNHLY, FYNNEI. V was shortened by 6 bases and J by 5 bases, with 18 bases between the two germline ends.

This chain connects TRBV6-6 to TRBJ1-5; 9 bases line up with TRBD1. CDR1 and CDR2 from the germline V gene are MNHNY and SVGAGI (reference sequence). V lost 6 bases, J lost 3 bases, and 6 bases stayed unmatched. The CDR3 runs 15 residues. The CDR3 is CASRPGQGVNQPQHF. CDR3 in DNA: TGTGCCAGCAGACCGGGACAGGGAGTCAATCAGCCCCAGCATTTT.

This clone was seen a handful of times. The chain's CDR3 is CASSVAANTEAFF. CDR3 nucleotide sequence: TGTGCCAGCAGCGTAGCAGCGAACACTGAAGCTTTCTTT. This sequence joins TRBV9 and TRBJ1-1, with D uncertain. V shed 0 bases and J shed 1 base, with 4 bases lying between them. The germline V gene encodes CDR1 SGDLS and CDR2 YYNGEE. CDR3 length equals 13 residues.

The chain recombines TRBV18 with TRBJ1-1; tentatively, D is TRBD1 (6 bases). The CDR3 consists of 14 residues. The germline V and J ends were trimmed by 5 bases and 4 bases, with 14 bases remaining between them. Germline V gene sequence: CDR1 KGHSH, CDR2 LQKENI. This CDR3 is CASSITGRGTEAFF. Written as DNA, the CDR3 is TGTGCCAGCTCAATTACAGGGAGGGGCACTGAAGCTTTCTTT.

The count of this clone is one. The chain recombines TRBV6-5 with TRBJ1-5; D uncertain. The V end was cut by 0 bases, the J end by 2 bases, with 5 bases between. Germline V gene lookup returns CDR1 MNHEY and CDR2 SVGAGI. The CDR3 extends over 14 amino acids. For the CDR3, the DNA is TGTGCCAGCAGTTACTCGTACGGCAATCAGCCCCAGCATTTT. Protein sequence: CASSYSYGNQPQHF.

Written as DNA, the CDR3 is TGTGCCAGCAGTGACTCCATGGCGGGGCCTGGCTACACCTTC. Residues: CASSDSMAGPGYTF. The J gene is TRBJ1-2, the V gene TRBV25-1, with TRBD1 as a possible D gene (5 bases). V was trimmed by 3 bases and J by 7 bases, leaving 15 bases between them. Germline V lookup: CDR1 MGHDK, CDR2 SYGVNS. The CDR3 sequence is 14 residues long.

CDR3 DNA sequence: TGTGCCAGCAGCAGCCGAGGAAAGCTTAGCTCCTACAATGAGCAGTTCTTC. This encodes CASSSRGKLSSYNEQFF. The chain links TRBV9 to TRBJ2-1; D is uncertain. Looked up from germline, CDR1 is SGDLS and CDR2 is YYNGEE. The CDR3 has 17 amino acids. V lost 4 bases and J 0 bases, leaving 17 bases between the germline ends. The full variable domain, completed using reference TRBV9 and TRBJ2-1, is DSGVTQTPKHLITATGQRVTLRCSPRSGDLSVYWYQQSLDQGLQFLIQYYNGEERAKGNILERFSAQQFPDLHSELNLSSLELGDSALYFCASSSRGKLSSYNEQFFGPGTRLTVL.

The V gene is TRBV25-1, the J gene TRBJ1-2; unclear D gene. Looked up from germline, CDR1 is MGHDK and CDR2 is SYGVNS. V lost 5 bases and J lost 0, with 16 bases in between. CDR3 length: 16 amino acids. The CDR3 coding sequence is TGTGCCAGCAGTCTTGAAATATGGGGAACTAACTATGGCTACACCTTC. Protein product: CASSLEIWGTNYGYTF.

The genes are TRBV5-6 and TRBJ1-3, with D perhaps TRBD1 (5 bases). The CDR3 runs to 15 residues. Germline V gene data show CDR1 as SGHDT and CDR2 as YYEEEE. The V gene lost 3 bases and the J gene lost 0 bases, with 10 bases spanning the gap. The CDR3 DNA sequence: TGTGCCAGCAGCTGGGGACTCTACTCTGGAAACACCATATATTTT. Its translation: CASSWGLYSGNTIYF.